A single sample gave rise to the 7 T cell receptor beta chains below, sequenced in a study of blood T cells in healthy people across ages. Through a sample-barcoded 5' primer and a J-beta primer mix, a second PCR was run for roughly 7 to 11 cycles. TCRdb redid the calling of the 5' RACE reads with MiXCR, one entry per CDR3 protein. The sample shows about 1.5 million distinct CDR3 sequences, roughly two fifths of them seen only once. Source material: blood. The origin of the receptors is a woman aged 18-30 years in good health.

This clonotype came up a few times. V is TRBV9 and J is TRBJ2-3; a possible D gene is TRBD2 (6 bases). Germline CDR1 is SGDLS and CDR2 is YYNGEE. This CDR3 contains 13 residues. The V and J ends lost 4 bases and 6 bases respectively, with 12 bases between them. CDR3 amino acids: CASSFGLRDTQYF. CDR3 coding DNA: TGTGCCAGCAGCTTTGGACTACGTGATACGCAGTATTTT.

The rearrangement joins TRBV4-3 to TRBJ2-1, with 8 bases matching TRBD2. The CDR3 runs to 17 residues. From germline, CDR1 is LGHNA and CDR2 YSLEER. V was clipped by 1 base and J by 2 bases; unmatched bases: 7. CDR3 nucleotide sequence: TGCGCCAGCAGCCAAGGGATGATTAGCGGGGCCTACAATGAGCAGTTCTTC. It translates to CASSQGMISGAYNEQFF.

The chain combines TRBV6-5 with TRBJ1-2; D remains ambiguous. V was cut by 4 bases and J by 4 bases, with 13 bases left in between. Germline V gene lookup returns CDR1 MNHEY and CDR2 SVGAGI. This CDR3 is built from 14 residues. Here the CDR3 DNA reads TGTGCCAGCAGTTCCCCGACCGCCGGCTATGGCTACACCTTC. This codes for CASSSPTAGYGYTF.

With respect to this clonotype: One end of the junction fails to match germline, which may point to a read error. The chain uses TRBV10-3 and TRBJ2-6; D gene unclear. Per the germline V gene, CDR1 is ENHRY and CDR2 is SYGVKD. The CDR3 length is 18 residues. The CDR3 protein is CAVSGDPGSTAGANVLTF. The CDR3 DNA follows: TGTGCCGTCAGTGGTGATCCGGGTTCGACTGCTGGGGCCAACGTCCTGACTTTC.

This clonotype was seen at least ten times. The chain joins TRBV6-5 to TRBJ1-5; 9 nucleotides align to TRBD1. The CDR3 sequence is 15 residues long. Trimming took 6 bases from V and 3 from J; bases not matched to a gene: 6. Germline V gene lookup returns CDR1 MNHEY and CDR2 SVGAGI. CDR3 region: CASSPDRGLNQPQHF. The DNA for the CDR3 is TGTGCCAGCAGCCCGGACAGGGGTCTCAATCAGCCCCAGCATTTT.

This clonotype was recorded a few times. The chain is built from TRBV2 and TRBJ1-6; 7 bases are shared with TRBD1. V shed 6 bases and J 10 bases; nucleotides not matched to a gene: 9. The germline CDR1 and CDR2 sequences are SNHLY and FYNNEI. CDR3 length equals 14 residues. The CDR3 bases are TGTGCCAGCAGATTGACAGGGATAAACTCACCCCTCCACTTT. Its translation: CASRLTGINSPLHF.

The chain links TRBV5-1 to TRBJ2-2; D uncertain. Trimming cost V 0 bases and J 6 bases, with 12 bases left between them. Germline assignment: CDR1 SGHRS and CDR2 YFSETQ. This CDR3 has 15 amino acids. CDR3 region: CASSLGVASPGELFF. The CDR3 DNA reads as TGCGCCAGCAGCTTGGGGGTGGCTTCCCCCGGGGAGCTGTTTTTT.